Below, 21 T cell receptor beta chains from the same sample are listed, as sequenced in a study of tumor and adjacent non-tumor tissue in lung cancer. This sample's RNA came from whole unsorted tissue. TCRbeta libraries were built with three rounds of nested PCR, modified from ARM-PCR. Each CDR3 protein is one row after TCRdb ran MiXCR on the multiplex PCR reads. The data contain 120,000 or so distinct CDR3 sequences, approximately 66% of them singletons. The specimen was lung tumor tissue. The receptor source for this set is a man aged 25-45 years with non-small cell lung cancer.

This clonotype was counted only a few times. It may be a read error: a sequence one base away is much more abundant. The chain recombines TRBV29-1 with TRBJ2-2; 7 bases align to TRBD1. Germline CDR1 is SQVTM and CDR2 is ANQGSEA. The CDR3 consists of 16 residues. CDR3 bases: TGCAGCGTTGAGCCCCTCAGGGGGTCGGGAACCGGGAAGCTGTTTTTT. Its translation is CSVEPLRGSGTGKLFF.

This clonotype came up many times. This sequence joins TRBV4-1 and TRBJ1-5; D possibly corresponds to TRBD1 (6 bases). Germline CDR1 reads MGHRA; CDR2 reads YSYEKL. Trimming stripped 0 bases from V and 5 bases from J, with 20 bases between. The CDR3 loop spans 18 amino acids. DNA for the CDR3: TGCGCCAGCAGCCAAGATCTCGCAGGCAGGGGAATGGATCAGCCCCAGCATTTT. Its translation: CASSQDLAGRGMDQPQHF.

At least ten counts were recorded for this clonotype. This chain joins TRBV20-1 and TRBJ1-1, with 8 bases that match TRBD1. From germline, CDR1 is DFQATT and CDR2 SNEGSKA (reference sequence). The CDR3 extends over 14 amino acids. Trimming cost V 4 bases and J 3 bases; bases outside gene matches: 7. The CDR3 DNA is TGCAGTGCTAAAGGTTCAGGGGGCCACACTGAAGCTTTCTTT. It translates to CSAKGSGGHTEAFF.

CDR3 bases: TGTGCCAGCAGCCCTGGGCTTAGCTCTGGAAACACCATATATTTT. Translation gives CASSPGLSSGNTIYF. The chain links TRBV28 to TRBJ1-3; no firm D call. The V and J ends lost 6 bases and 0 bases respectively, with 12 bases between them. CDR1 and CDR2 (germline): MDHEN, SYDVKM. The CDR3 spans 15 residues.

As for this clonotype: A clone one base away is much larger, so this may be a read error. The rearrangement joins TRBV20-1 to TRBJ2-5, with no clear D. V lost 6 bases and J lost 5, with 22 bases in between. Germline values: CDR1 DFQATT, CDR2 SNEGSKA (reference sequence). This CDR3 is built from 15 residues. The CDR3 is CSANPACPVEETQYF. In nucleotides, the CDR3 is TGCAGTGCAAACCCCGCGTGCCCGGTAGAGGAGACCCAGTACTTC.

Only a few counts were recorded for this clonotype. An end of the junction differs from the germline gene, which may be a read error. This sequence joins TRBV7-8 and TRBJ2-5; 15 nucleotides line up with TRBD2. The germline V gene encodes CDR1 SGHVS and CDR2 FQNEAQ. This CDR3 region has 22 residues. This CDR3 is CASSLVWTSGGAVKGPQETRYF. The DNA of the CDR3 is TGCGCCAGCAGCTTAGTATGGACTAGCGGGGGGGCCGTCAAAGGCCCGCAAGAGACCCGGTACTTC. The whole variable domain, filled in from reference TRBV7-8 and TRBJ2-5, reads GAGVSQSPRYKVAKRGQDVALRCDPISGHVSLFWYQQALGQGPEFLTYFQNEAQLDKSGLPSDRFFAERPEGSVSTLKIQRTQQEDSAVYLCASSLVWTSGGAVKGPQETRYFGPGTRLLVL.

The genes are TRBV5-1 and TRBJ2-7; TRBD2 matches at 9 bases. V was clipped by 0 bases and J by 0 bases; unmatched bases: 4. The CDR3 length is 16 residues. Germline lookup yields CDR1 SGHRS and CDR2 YFSETQ. CDR3 in DNA: TGCGCCAGCAGCTTGGAGGCGGGGGGGGGCTCCTACGAGCAGTACTTC. Translated: CASSLEAGGGSYEQYF. Based on the CDR3 plus reference TRBV5-1 and TRBJ2-7, the full variable domain is KAGVTQTPRYLIKTRGQQVTLSCSPISGHRSVSWYQQTPGQGLQFLFEYFSETQRNKGNFPGRFSGRQFSNSRSEMNVSTLELGDSALYLCASSLEAGGGSYEQYFGPGTRLTVT.

In the case of this clonotype: Compared with germline, one end of the junction differs, possibly owing to a read error. This chain links TRBV11-1 with TRBJ1-6, with D possibly being TRBD1 (6 bases). The CDR3 length is 13 residues. Germline assignment: CDR1 SGHAT and CDR2 FQDESV (reference sequence). In DNA form, the CDR3 reads TGTACCAGTAGCATGACAGGAGGTTCACCCCTCCACTTT. Its translation: CTSSMTGGSPLHF.

Remarks on this clonotype: A much larger clone differs from this one at a single base, so this may be a read error. This chain joins TRBV12-3 or TRBV12-4 and TRBJ2-1; TRBD1 matches at 7 bases. The J segment lost 3 bases and the V segment lost 7 bases, leaving 3 bases of the junction unmatched. The CDR3 loop spans 13 amino acids. CDR3 region: CASNRQGYNEQFF. The CDR3 DNA sequence: TGTGCCAGCAACCGACAGGGCTACAATGAGCAGTTCTTC.

This clonotype was found many times. The chain carries TRBV29-1 and TRBJ2-5; the D call may be TRBD1 or TRBD2 (5 bases each). Germline assignment: CDR1 SQVTM and CDR2 ANQGSEA. Trimming removed 3 bases at V and 10 bases at J, with 24 bases between. The CDR3 runs 15 residues. CDR3 nucleotides: TGCAGCGTTGAGAAATCCGGGACCCTACTAAGGGACCAGTACTTC. This sequence encodes CSVEKSGTLLRDQYF.

As to this clonotype: The final CDR3 position lacks the conserved phenylalanine or tryptophan, pointing to a likely read error. V gene TRBV28 combines with J gene TRBJ1-4; 12 bases match TRBD1. Germline CDR1 and CDR2: MDHEN and SYDVKM. J gave up 7 bases and V 3 bases, and 12 bases lay outside the gene matches. This CDR3 is 18 amino acids long. Here the CDR3 DNA reads TGTGCCAGCAGTTTTGGAGCGGGACAGGGGGCTTTGCGTGAAAAACTGTTTGTT. This encodes CASSFGAGQGALREKLFV.

A remark on this clonotype: This may be a read error: a much more frequent sequence differs by one nucleotide. The chain has TRBV20-1 and TRBJ1-4; D uncertain. The CDR3 is 13 amino acids. The germline gives CDR1 DFQATT, CDR2 SNEGSKA (reference sequence). CDR3 nucleotide sequence: TGCAGTGCTACAGGTTCTTGGGGTGAAAAAATGTTTTTT. Translation: CSATGSWGEKMFF.

This clonotype was recorded many times. J is TRBJ2-2 and V is TRBV11-2, with no clear D. The CDR3 totals 14 residues. The V end lost 1 base, the J end lost 6 bases, and 9 bases lay between the germline ends. The germline CDR1 and CDR2 sequences are SGHAT and FQNNGV. The CDR3 DNA sequence: TGTGCCAGCAGCTTAGCGGCTAGTCCCGGGGAGCTGTTTTTT. Translation: CASSLAASPGELFF.

Details on this clonotype: An end of the junction differs from the germline gene, which may be a read error. The chain has TRBV6-5 and TRBJ1-1, with D tentatively TRBD1 (5 bases). The CDR3 spans 15 residues. In germline, CDR1 is MNHEY, CDR2 SVGAGI. The CDR3 reads CTSSYFGGSNTEAFF. CDR3 sequence (DNA): TGTACCAGCAGTTACTTTGGGGGGTCGAACACTGAAGCTTTCTTT.

About this clonotype itself: Possible read error: a much larger clone is one base away. The CDR3 region is CASSQDEWGRSPLHF. CDR3 nucleotides: TGTGCCAGCAGCCAAGATGAATGGGGGCGTTCACCCCTCCACTTT. The V and J genes are TRBV4-2 and TRBJ1-6; a possible D gene is TRBD1 (6 bases). The CDR3 spans 15 residues. From germline, CDR1 is LGHNA and CDR2 YNFKEQ. V was cut by 0 bases and J by 9 bases, with 12 bases left in between.

Worth noting for this clonotype: A much larger clone lies one base from this, so it may be a read error. DNA for the CDR3: TGCGCCAGCAGCCTTTTTAATTCAGCTCTCCTTGAGCAGTACTTC. It is translated as CASSLFNSALLEQYF. The chain combines TRBV4-3 with TRBJ2-7, with no clear D. Germline CDR1 is LGHNA and CDR2 is YSLEER. The CDR3 is made up of 15 amino acids. The ends were cut back, 4 bases at V and 7 bases at J, with 20 bases in the middle.

Regarding this clonotype: Lacking the conserved final phenylalanine or tryptophan, this CDR3 likely reflects a read error. The limits of the CDR3 on the DNA are not certain, so only TCRdb's listed CDR3 is given. The chain is built from TRBV20-1 and TRBJ2-5. The CDR3 comprises 9 residues, both ends counted. Germline V CDR1 and CDR2: DFQATT, SNEGSKA (reference sequence). The CDR3 protein is CSARPPRAN.

In this sample, this clonotype turned up many times. The chain links TRBV6-5 to TRBJ2-2, with D unclear. The CDR3 has 14 amino acids. Germline-derived CDR1 and CDR2 are MNHEY and SVGAGI. V lost 2 bases and J 0 bases, leaving 4 bases between the germline ends. The CDR3 is CASSYGANTGELFF. For the CDR3, the DNA is TGTGCCAGCAGTTACGGTGCGAACACCGGGGAGCTGTTTTTT.

In its sample, this clonotype was seen many times. This chain joins TRBV11-1 and TRBJ2-1, with D hard to call. Germline V lookup: CDR1 SGHAT, CDR2 FQDESV (reference sequence). The V end lost 2 bases, the J end lost 8 bases, and 10 bases lay between the germline ends. The length of the CDR3 is 13 residues. CDR3 sequence reads: CASSLPPLDEQFF. CDR3 DNA sequence: TGTGCCAGCAGCTTACCTCCGCTGGATGAGCAGTTCTTC.

A remark on this clonotype: A read error may be the cause here, since a much bigger clone is one base away. This rearrangement joins TRBV20-1 to TRBJ2-3, with TRBD2 identical over 11 bases. The CDR3 is 19 amino acids. Germline values: CDR1 DFQATT, CDR2 SNEGSKA (reference sequence). V was pared by 0 bases and J by 3 bases, with 14 bases of the junction left unmatched. CDR3 sequence: CSAREQGEQTSGETDTQYF. In DNA, the CDR3 is TGCAGTGCTAGAGAACAGGGTGAACAGACTAGCGGGGAAACAGATACGCAGTATTTT.

On this clonotype itself: Possible read error: a much larger clone is one base away. The chain uses TRBV6-2 or TRBV6-3 and TRBJ2-1; D not resolved. The CDR3 spans 12 residues. CDR1 and CDR2 (germline): MNHEY, SVGEGT. The V end lost 10 bases, the J end lost 9 bases, and 16 bases lay between the germline ends. CDR3 in DNA: TGTGCCATCGTACGATCGTTAGGTGAGCAGTTCTTC. Residues: CAIVRSLGEQFF.